This T cell receptor (beta chain) was profiled in a study of blood T cell repertoires in COVID-19. At the level of the study: Acute and convalescent COVID-19 samples came from the United States, Italy and Spain. T cells, B-cell-depleted T cells, or PBMCs provided the cDNA or gDNA that served as material.

As processed by the authors: Amplification with reference gene primers provided the estimates of nucleated cell counts. The repertoire was sequenced with immunoSEQ multiplex PCR; TCRdb's copy has only in-frame clones and lacks some. D and trimming were read from the DNA, whereas the V and J calls and clone size are those reported in that table. The table lists roughly 380,000 clones, about 91% of them singletons. Seattle patients were enrolled while actively infected and followed longitudinally. Trimming took 3 bases from V and 7 from J; bases not matched to a gene: 9. CDR3 size: 16 residues. Germline V gene lookup returns CDR1 ENHRY and CDR2 SYGVKD.

The receptor was derived from a woman between 35 and 50 years old with COVID-19, enrolled during active disease. The rearrangement joins TRBV10-3 to TRBJ1-4, with 9 bases lining up with TRBD1. Sequencing input: peripheral blood. CDR3 residues: CAISEGYGTGSEKLFF. CDR3 in DNA: TGTGCCATCAGTGAAGGTTATGGGACAGGGTCTGAAAAACTGTTTTTT.